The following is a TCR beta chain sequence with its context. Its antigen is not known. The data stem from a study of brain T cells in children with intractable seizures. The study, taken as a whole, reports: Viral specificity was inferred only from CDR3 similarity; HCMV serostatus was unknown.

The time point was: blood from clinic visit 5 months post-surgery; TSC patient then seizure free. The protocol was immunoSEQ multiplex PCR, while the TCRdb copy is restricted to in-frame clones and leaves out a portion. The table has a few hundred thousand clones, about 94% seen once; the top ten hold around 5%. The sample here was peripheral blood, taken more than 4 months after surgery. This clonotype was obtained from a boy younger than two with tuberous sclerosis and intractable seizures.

CDR3 in amino acids: CASSLGRESETQYF. The CDR3 DNA follows: TGTGCCAGCAGCTTAGGCAGGGAAAGTGAGACCCAGTACTTC. This chain connects TRBV7-9 to TRBJ2-5; D is possibly TRBD1 (5 bases). Trimming took 1 base from V and 5 from J, leaving 11 bases between them. The CDR3 covers 14 residues. Germline CDR1 and CDR2: SEHNR and FQNEAQ (reference sequence).